This TCR beta chain is from a study of identical twins. This CDR3 is 17 amino acids long. Trimming took 3 bases from V and 8 from J; bases not matched to a gene: 12. CDR1 SGDLS and CDR2 YYNGEE come from the germline V gene. On this clonotype: Its antigen is currently unknown.

TCRdb redid the calling of the 5' RACE reads with MiXCR, one entry per CDR3 protein. The data contain roughly 260,000 distinct CDR3 sequences, 6% to 8.5% of them seen just once; the ten biggest clones take up roughly 5%. The study, taken as a whole, reports: Twins' excess sharing was less marked for out-of-frame beta sequences. Analyses of zero insertions could, in part, be confounded by invariant MAIT and iNKT cells.

Healthy Caucasian donors formed the entire cohort. These same data were also listed under a study on yellow fever vaccine responses in identical twins.

The sequencing input was CD8+ T cells sorted from blood. The gene calls are TRBV9 and TRBJ2-1; TRBD1 agrees at 12 bases. The TCR sequence derives from a woman aged 18-29 years in good health. As DNA, the CDR3 is TGTGCCAGCAGCGATTACTCCGGGACAGGGGGCGAGTATGAGCAGTTCTTC. Its translation: CASSDYSGTGGEYEQFF.